The T cell receptor (beta chain) under discussion was sequenced for a study of CD8 T cells in Susac syndrome. Trimming removed 5 bases at V and 8 bases at J, with 18 bases between. Germline V gives CDR1 MGHRA, CDR2 YSYEKL. CDR3 length: 14 residues. It was with random hexamers that roughly 0.5 to 1 ug RNA was reverse transcribed. From the immunoSEQ multiplex PCR reads, TCRdb called clonotypes with MiXCR, one entry per CDR3 protein. The table has fewer than 60,000 distinct CDR3 sequences, around 93% seen once. The authors sequenced TCR beta from blood CD8+ and CD4+ T cells. The chain is built from TRBV4-1 and TRBJ1-2; D is unclear. The material sequenced was CD8+ T cells from PBMCs. The TCR was taken from a human donor with Susac syndrome. The CDR3, as DNA: TGCGCCAGCAGCACCTCTTTTCCCTTGTTCGGCTACACCTTC. Encoded protein: CASSTSFPLFGYTF.